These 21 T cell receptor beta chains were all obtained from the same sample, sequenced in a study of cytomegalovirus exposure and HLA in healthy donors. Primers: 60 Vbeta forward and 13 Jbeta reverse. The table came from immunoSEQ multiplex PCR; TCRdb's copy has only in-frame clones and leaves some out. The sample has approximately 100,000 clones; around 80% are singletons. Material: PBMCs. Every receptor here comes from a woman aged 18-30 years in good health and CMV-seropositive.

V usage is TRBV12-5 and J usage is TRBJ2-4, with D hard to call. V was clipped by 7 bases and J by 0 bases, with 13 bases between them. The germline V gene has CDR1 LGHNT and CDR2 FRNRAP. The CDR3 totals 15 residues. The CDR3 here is CASAPEVLAKNIQYF. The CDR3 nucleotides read TGTGCTAGTGCCCCCGAGGTCTTAGCCAAAAACATTCAGTACTTC.

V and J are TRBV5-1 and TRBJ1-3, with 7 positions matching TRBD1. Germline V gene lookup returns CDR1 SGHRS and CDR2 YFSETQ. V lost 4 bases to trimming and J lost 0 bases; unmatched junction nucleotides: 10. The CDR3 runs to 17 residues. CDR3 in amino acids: CASSQLPPGGSGNTIYF. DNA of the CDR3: TGCGCCAGCAGCCAATTACCCCCAGGGGGCTCTGGAAACACCATATATTTT.

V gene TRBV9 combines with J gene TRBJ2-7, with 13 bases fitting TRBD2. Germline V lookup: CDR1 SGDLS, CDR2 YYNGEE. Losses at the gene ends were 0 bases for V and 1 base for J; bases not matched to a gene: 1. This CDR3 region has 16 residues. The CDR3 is CASSVGGLAGSYEQYF. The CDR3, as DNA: TGTGCCAGCAGCGTAGGGGGACTAGCGGGGTCCTACGAGCAGTACTTC. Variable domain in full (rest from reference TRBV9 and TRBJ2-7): DSGVTQTPKHLITATGQRVTLRCSPRSGDLSVYWYQQSLDQGLQFLIQYYNGEERAKGNILERFSAQQFPDLHSELNLSSLELGDSALYFCASSVGGLAGSYEQYFGPGTRLTVT.

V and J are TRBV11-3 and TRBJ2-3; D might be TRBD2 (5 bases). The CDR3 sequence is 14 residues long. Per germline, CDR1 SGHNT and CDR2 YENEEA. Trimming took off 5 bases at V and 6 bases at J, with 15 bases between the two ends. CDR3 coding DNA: TGTGCCAGCAGCCTAGCCGGGGTTTTGGATACGCAGTATTTT. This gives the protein CASSLAGVLDTQYF.

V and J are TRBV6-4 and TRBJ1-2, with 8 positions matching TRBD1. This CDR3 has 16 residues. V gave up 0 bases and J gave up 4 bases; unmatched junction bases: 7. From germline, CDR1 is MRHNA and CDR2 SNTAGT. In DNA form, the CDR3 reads TGTGCCAGCAGTGACTCCGGGACAGGTTGGTTCTATGGCTACACCTTC. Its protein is CASSDSGTGWFYGYTF.

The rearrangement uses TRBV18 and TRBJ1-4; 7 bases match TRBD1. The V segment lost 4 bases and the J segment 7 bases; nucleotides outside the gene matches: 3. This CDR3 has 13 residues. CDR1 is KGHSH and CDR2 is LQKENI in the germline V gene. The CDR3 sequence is CASSLGQSEKLFF. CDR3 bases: TGTGCCAGCTCACTGGGACAGAGTGAAAAACTGTTTTTT.

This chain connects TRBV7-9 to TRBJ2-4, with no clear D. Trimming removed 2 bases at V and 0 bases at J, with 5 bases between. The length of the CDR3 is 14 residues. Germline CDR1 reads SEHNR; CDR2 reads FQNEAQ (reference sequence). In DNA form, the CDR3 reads TGTGCCAGCAGCTTAAGCTTAGCCAAAAACATTCAGTACTTC. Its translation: CASSLSLAKNIQYF.

DNA of the CDR3: TGTGCCAGCAGCCAGAATTCACCCCTCCACTTT. Protein sequence: CASSQNSPLHF. The chain employs TRBV5-8 and TRBJ1-6; D unresolved. Per germline, CDR1 SGHTS and CDR2 YDEGEE. Deletions cut 4 bases from V and 7 bases from J, with 3 bases between. CDR3 length equals 11 residues.

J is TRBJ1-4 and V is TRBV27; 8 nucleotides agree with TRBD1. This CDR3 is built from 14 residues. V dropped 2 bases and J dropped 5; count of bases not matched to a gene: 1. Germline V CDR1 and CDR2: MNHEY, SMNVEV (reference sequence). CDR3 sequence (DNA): TGTGCCAGCAGTTTAAGACAGGGGAATGAAAAACTGTTTTTT. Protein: CASSLRQGNEKLFF.

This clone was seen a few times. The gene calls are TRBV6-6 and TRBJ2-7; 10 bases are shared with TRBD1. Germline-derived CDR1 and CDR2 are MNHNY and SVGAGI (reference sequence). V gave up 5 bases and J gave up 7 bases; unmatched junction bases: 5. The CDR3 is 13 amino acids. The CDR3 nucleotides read TGTGCCAGCAGTAGGACAGGGGGTAGGGAGCAGTACTTC. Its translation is CASSRTGGREQYF.

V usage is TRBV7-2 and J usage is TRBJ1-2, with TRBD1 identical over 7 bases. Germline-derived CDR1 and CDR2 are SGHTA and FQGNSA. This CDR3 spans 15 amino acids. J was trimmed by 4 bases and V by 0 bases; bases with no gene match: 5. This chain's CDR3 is CASSLAETGLYGYTF. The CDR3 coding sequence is TGTGCCAGCAGCTTAGCTGAGACAGGGCTCTATGGCTACACCTTC.

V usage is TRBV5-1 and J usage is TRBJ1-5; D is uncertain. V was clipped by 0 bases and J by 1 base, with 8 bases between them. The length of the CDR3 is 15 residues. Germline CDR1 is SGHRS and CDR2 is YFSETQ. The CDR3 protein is CASSLGGVSNQPQHF. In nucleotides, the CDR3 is TGCGCCAGCAGCTTGGGGGGAGTGAGCAATCAGCCCCAGCATTTT. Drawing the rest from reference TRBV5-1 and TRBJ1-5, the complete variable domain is KAGVTQTPRYLIKTRGQQVTLSCSPISGHRSVSWYQQTPGQGLQFLFEYFSETQRNKGNFPGRFSGRQFSNSRSEMNVSTLELGDSALYLCASSLGGVSNQPQHFGDGTRLSIL.

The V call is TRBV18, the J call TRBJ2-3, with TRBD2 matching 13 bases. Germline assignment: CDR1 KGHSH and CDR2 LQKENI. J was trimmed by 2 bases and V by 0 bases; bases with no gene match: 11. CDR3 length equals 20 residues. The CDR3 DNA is TGTGCCAGCTCACCACCGGAGTTTCAGACTAGCGGGAGGCCCACAGATACGCAGTATTTT. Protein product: CASSPPEFQTSGRPTDTQYF.

The CDR3 reads CASSITGLSYEQYF. CDR3 coding DNA: TGTGCCAGTAGTATTACGGGACTCTCCTACGAGCAGTACTTC. The J gene is TRBJ2-7, the V gene TRBV19, with TRBD2 as a possible D gene (6 bases). Germline assignment: CDR1 LNHDA and CDR2 SQIVND (reference sequence). The CDR3 contains 14 residues. Deletions cut 3 bases from V and 0 bases from J, with 9 bases between.

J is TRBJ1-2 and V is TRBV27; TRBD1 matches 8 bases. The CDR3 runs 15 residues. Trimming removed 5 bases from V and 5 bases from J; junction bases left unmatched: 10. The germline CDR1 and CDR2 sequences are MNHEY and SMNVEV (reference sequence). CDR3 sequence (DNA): TGTGCCAGCAGTAGCGGGACAGGTACTTTTTATGGCTACACCTTC. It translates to CASSSGTGTFYGYTF.

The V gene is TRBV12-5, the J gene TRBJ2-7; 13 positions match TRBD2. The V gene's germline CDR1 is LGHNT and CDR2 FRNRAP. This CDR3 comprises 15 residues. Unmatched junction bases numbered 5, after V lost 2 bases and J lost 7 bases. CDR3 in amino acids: CASGLTSGGAWEQYF. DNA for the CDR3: TGTGCTAGTGGTTTGACTAGCGGGGGGGCGTGGGAGCAGTACTTC.

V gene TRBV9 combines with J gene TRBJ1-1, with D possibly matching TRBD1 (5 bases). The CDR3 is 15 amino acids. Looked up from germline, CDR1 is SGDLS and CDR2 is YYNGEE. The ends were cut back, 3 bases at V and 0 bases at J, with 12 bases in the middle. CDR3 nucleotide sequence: TGTGCCAGCAGCGCCTCAGGGCTCTTGAACACTGAAGCTTTCTTT. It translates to CASSASGLLNTEAFF.

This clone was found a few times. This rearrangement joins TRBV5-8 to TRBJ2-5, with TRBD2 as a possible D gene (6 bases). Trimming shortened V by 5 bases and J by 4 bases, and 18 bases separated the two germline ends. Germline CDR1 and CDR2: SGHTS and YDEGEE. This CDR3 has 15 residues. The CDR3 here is CASSRREELRETQYF. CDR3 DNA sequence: TGTGCCAGCAGTAGGAGGGAGGAATTAAGAGAGACCCAGTACTTC. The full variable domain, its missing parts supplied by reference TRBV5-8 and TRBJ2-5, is EAGVTQSPTHLIKTRGQQATLRCSPISGHTSVYWYQQALGLGLQFLLWYDEGEERNRGNFPPRFSGRQFPNYSSELNVNALELEDSALYLCASSRREELRETQYFGPGTRLLVL.

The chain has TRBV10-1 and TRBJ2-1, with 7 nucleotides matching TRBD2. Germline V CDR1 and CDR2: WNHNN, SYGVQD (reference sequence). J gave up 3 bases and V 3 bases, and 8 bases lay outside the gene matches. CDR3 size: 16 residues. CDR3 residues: CASSEREGLDYNEQFF. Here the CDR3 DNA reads TGCGCCAGCAGTGAAAGGGAGGGTTTGGACTACAATGAGCAGTTCTTC.

CDR3 residues: CASSLIGGSDQPQHF. The CDR3 nucleotides are TGTGCCAGCAGCTTAATCGGGGGATCGGATCAGCCCCAGCATTTT. The genes are TRBV7-9 and TRBJ1-5; D may be TRBD1 (5 bases). The CDR3 extends over 15 amino acids. The V gene lost 2 bases and the J gene lost 5 bases, with 13 bases spanning the gap. CDR1 is SEHNR, CDR2 FQNEAQ, per germline (reference sequence).

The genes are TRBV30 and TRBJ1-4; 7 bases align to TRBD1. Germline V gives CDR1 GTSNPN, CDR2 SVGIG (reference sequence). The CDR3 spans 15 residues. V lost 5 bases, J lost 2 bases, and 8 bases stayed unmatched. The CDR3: CAWSDTGETNEKLFF. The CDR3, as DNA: TGTGCCTGGTCAGATACAGGGGAGACTAATGAAAAACTGTTTTTT.